This section outlines one T cell receptor (beta chain) sequence together with its context. Its antigen is as yet unknown. Trimming shortened V by 1 base and J by 0 bases, and 12 bases separated the two germline ends. Germline lookup yields CDR1 SEHNR and CDR2 FQNEAQ (reference sequence). This CDR3 comprises 16 residues. The data were taken from a study of post-analysis software for immune sequencing data. Study context: Disease trajectories encompassed relapsing-remitting, secondary progressive and progressive-relapsing multiple sclerosis. Regarding the study as a whole: Roughly five TRBV segments were significantly more frequent in patients than in controls. TRBV5-6, TRBV5-1 and TRBV20-1 were among these segments.

The TCR beta cDNA libraries carried unique molecular identifiers. The yield from roughly 1 to 10 million T cells was roughly 0.5 million cDNA molecules in total. TCRdb redid the calling of the PCR reads with MiXCR, one entry per CDR3 protein. This repertoire shows approximately 630,000 distinct CDR3 sequences, over 45% found once; its top ten account for about 11%. This clonotype was sampled from a girl aged 2-9 years with multiple sclerosis. Sequenced material: blood. The V call is TRBV7-9, the J call TRBJ2-5; D gene unclear. The CDR3 nucleotides are TGTGCCAGCAGCTTAGGGCAGGCCCCCTACCAAGAGACCCAGTACTTC. This encodes CASSLGQAPYQETQYF.